Listed below are T cell receptor beta chains from one sample, sequenced in a study of CD8 T cells in Susac syndrome. TCRdb re-analysed the immunoSEQ multiplex PCR reads in MiXCR, keeping a single row per CDR3 protein. The sample includes 170,000 or so distinct CDR3 sequences, 85% to 95% of them seen just once. Sample: CD4+ T cells from PBMCs. The receptors were gathered from a human donor with Susac syndrome. Both conserved end residues are trimmed from each CDR3. The order of the fields is V gene, CDR3 length, clone size, CDR3 protein. The size field is filled for only some rows; it gives once, few, many or a size class.

V gene: TRBV14
CDR3 length: 13
clone size: few
CDR3 protein: ASSQLGSGANVLT

V gene: TRBV30
CDR3 length: 9
clone size: NA
CDR3 protein: AWSVAREAF

V gene: TRBV30
CDR3 length: 12
clone size: NA
CDR3 protein: ASGLAGGSDTQY

V gene: TRBV30
CDR3 length: 10
clone size: NA
CDR3 protein: AWSVVIDTIY

V gene: TRBV7-2
CDR3 length: 12
clone size: NA
CDR3 protein: ASSPRRTQETQY

V gene: TRBV10-2
CDR3 length: 15
clone size: once
CDR3 protein: ASSGGKNSRSYNEQF

V gene: TRBV9
CDR3 length: 13
clone size: NA
CDR3 protein: ASSARDSPRETQY

V gene: TRBV29-1
CDR3 length: 12
clone size: NA
CDR3 protein: SVEGPGDAETQY

V gene: TRBV27
CDR3 length: 14
clone size: NA
CDR3 protein: ASSSLDSRRNYGYT

V gene: TRBV29-1
CDR3 length: 10
clone size: NA
CDR3 protein: SVEIERNEQF

V gene: TRBV20-1
CDR3 length: 12
clone size: NA
CDR3 protein: SAQAGQGTGELF

V gene: TRBV11-2
CDR3 length: 13
clone size: NA
CDR3 protein: ASSFQGASNTEAF

V gene: TRBV9
CDR3 length: 12
clone size: NA
CDR3 protein: ASSVVERGSPLH

V gene: TRBV12-3/TRBV12-4
CDR3 length: 12
clone size: NA
CDR3 protein: ASSDRGNTGELF

V gene: TRBV20-1
CDR3 length: 12
clone size: NA
CDR3 protein: SAPDLFDQETQY

V gene: TRBV6-1
CDR3 length: 16
clone size: NA
CDR3 protein: ASRRGDGSFRGNSPLH

V gene: TRBV10-3
CDR3 length: 15
clone size: NA
CDR3 protein: AISGRSGTSGYNEQF

V gene: TRBV7-2
CDR3 length: 11
clone size: NA
CDR3 protein: ASSLVAGYEQY

V gene: TRBV18
CDR3 length: 12
clone size: NA
CDR3 protein: ASSPRVSRYEQY

V gene: TRBV20-1
CDR3 length: 11
clone size: NA
CDR3 protein: SAWAERDSPLH

V gene: TRBV5-6
CDR3 length: 16
clone size: NA
CDR3 protein: ASSSPFREMGVTDTQY

V gene: TRBV4-3
CDR3 length: 15
clone size: NA
CDR3 protein: ASSLTTSGGAYNEQF

V gene: TRBV10-1
CDR3 length: 10
clone size: NA
CDR3 protein: ASTAGTGELF

V gene: TRBV2
CDR3 length: 9
clone size: NA
CDR3 protein: ASSYHNEQF

V gene: TRBV5-1
CDR3 length: 12
clone size: NA
CDR3 protein: ASSLGSVGNTIY

V gene: TRBV6-5
CDR3 length: 10
clone size: NA
CDR3 protein: ASISSSYEQY

V gene: TRBV11-2
CDR3 length: 14
clone size: NA
CDR3 protein: ASSLDRGFVTGELF

V gene: TRBV6-6
CDR3 length: 10
clone size: NA
CDR3 protein: ASSFAGDGYT

V gene: TRBV4-3
CDR3 length: 13
clone size: NA
CDR3 protein: ASSQDGQGGEKLF

V gene: TRBV5-1
CDR3 length: 14
clone size: NA
CDR3 protein: ASSLGDRGLNQPQH

V gene: TRBV12-3/TRBV12-4
CDR3 length: 12
clone size: NA
CDR3 protein: ASSVQGSNQPQH

V gene: TRBV12-3/TRBV12-4
CDR3 length: 14
clone size: NA
CDR3 protein: ASSPRQGLAKNIQY

V gene: TRBV3-1
CDR3 length: 12
clone size: NA
CDR3 protein: ASSQRQGPDTQY

V gene: TRBV12-3/TRBV12-4
CDR3 length: 12
clone size: NA
CDR3 protein: ASSLADQDQPQH

V gene: TRBV10-3
CDR3 length: 12
clone size: NA
CDR3 protein: AISERTDSYEQY

V gene: TRBV30
CDR3 length: 9
clone size: NA
CDR3 protein: AWSVGQEQY

V gene: TRBV5-1
CDR3 length: 13
clone size: NA
CDR3 protein: ASSLEGDRTSIAF

V gene: TRBV7-8
CDR3 length: 14
clone size: NA
CDR3 protein: ASSPPGQDSNQPQH

V gene: TRBV5-6
CDR3 length: 12
clone size: NA
CDR3 protein: ASSLVTISNEQF

V gene: TRBV18
CDR3 length: 14
clone size: once
CDR3 protein: ASSPRLTGSTGELF

V gene: TRBV3-1
CDR3 length: 13
clone size: NA
CDR3 protein: ASSQVGGGTETQY

V gene: TRBV5-6
CDR3 length: 13
clone size: NA
CDR3 protein: ASSLVAISGNTIY

V gene: TRBV5-1
CDR3 length: 11
clone size: NA
CDR3 protein: ASSPGPSYEQY

V gene: TRBV5-8
CDR3 length: 14
clone size: NA
CDR3 protein: ASSTPDRAFNYGYT

V gene: TRBV6-2/TRBV6-3
CDR3 length: 14
clone size: NA
CDR3 protein: ASSYTYRDNSYEQY

V gene: TRBV2
CDR3 length: 11
clone size: once
CDR3 protein: ASQGFHTGELF

V gene: TRBV5-1
CDR3 length: 13
clone size: NA
CDR3 protein: ASSLTEVGSAEAF

V gene: TRBV5-1
CDR3 length: 13
clone size: NA
CDR3 protein: ASSLGPTPRTEAF

V gene: TRBV29-1
CDR3 length: 11
clone size: NA
CDR3 protein: SVGRPTTGELF

V gene: TRBV4-1
CDR3 length: 11
clone size: once
CDR3 protein: ASSRRETGELF

V gene: TRBV6-1
CDR3 length: 13
clone size: NA
CDR3 protein: ASSEDQRGAYEQY

V gene: TRBV20-1
CDR3 length: 9
clone size: NA
CDR3 protein: SAASNTEAF

V gene: TRBV27
CDR3 length: 11
clone size: NA
CDR3 protein: ASTRDRYSPLH

V gene: TRBV18
CDR3 length: 14
clone size: NA
CDR3 protein: ASSPLSESSGNTIY

V gene: TRBV30
CDR3 length: 11
clone size: once
CDR3 protein: AWTSGAQETQY

V gene: TRBV29-1
CDR3 length: 11
clone size: NA
CDR3 protein: SVFRTGTDTQY

V gene: TRBV29-1
CDR3 length: 11
clone size: NA
CDR3 protein: SVTSGGNYEQY

V gene: TRBV9
CDR3 length: 13
clone size: NA
CDR3 protein: ASSVSSRNTGELF

V gene: TRBV7-2
CDR3 length: 11
clone size: NA
CDR3 protein: ASSLGLAGEQY